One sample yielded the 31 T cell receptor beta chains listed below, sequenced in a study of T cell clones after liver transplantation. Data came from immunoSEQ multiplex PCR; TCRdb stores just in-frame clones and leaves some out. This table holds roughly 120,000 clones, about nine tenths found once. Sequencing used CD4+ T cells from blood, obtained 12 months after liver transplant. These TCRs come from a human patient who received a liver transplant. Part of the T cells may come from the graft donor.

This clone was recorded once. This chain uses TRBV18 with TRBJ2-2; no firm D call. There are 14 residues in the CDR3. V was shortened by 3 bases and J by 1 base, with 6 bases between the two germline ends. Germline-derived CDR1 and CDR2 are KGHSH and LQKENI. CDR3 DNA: TGTGCCAGCTCACCGGACCAGAACACCGGGGAGCTGTTTTTT. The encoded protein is CASSPDQNTGELFF. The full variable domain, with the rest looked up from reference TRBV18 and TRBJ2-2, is NAGVMQNPRHLVRRRGQEARLRCSPMKGHSHVYWYRQLPEEGLKFMVYLQKENIIDESGMPKERFSAEFPKEGPSILRIQQVVRGDSAAYFCASSPDQNTGELFFGEGSRLTVL.

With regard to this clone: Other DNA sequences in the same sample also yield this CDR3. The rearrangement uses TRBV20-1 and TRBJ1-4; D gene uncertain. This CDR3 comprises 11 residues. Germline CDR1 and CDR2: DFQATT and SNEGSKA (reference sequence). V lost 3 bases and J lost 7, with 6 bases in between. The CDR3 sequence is CSAREVEKLFF. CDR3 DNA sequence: TGCAGTGCTAGGGAGGTTGAAAAACTGTTTTTT.

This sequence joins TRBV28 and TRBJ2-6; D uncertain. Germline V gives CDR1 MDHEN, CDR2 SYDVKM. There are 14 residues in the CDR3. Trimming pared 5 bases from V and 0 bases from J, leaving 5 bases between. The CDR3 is CASSEISGANVLTF. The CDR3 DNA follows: TGTGCCAGCAGTGAGATCTCTGGGGCCAACGTCCTGACTTTC.

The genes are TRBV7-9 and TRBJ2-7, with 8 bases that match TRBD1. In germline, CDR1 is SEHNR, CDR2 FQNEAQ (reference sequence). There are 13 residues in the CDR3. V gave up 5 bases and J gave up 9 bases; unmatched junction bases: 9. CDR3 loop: CASSADRGRMQYF. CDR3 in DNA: TGTGCCAGCAGCGCTGACAGGGGTAGAATGCAGTACTTC.

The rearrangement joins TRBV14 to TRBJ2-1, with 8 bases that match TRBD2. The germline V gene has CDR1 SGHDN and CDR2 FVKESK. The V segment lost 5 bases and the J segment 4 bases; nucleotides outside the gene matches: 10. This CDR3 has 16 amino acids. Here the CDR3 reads CASSYQAGVTYNEQFF. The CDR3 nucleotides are TGTGCCAGCAGCTATCAAGCGGGAGTTACGTACAATGAGCAGTTCTTC.

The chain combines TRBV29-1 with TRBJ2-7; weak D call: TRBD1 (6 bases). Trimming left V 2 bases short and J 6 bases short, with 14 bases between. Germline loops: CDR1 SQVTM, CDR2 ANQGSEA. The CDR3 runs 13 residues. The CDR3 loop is CSVEKTGRGEQYF. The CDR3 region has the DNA TGCAGCGTTGAAAAAACAGGGCGAGGCGAGCAGTACTTC.

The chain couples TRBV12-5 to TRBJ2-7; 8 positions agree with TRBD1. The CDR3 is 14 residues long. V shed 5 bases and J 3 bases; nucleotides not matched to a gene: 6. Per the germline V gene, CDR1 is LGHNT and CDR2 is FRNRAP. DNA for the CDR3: TGTGCTAGTGGTACGGGACAGGTGAGCTACGAGCAGTACTTC. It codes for CASGTGQVSYEQYF.

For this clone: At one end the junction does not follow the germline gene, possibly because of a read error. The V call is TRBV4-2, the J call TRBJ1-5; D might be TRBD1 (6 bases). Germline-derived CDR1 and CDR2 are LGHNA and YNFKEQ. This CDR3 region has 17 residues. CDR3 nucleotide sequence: TGTGCCATCAGCTGGGCCCCAGGGGTTTATAGCAATCAGCCCCAGCATTTT. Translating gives CAISWAPGVYSNQPQHF.

The CDR3 sequence: CASSQDSAGAQETQYF. The CDR3 nucleotides read TGCGCCAGCAGCCAAGATTCGGCGGGAGCCCAAGAGACCCAGTACTTC. This chain uses TRBV4-1 with TRBJ2-5, with 7 bases lining up with TRBD2. This CDR3 has 16 residues. Looked up from germline, CDR1 is MGHRA and CDR2 is YSYEKL. J was trimmed by 1 base and V by 0 bases; bases with no gene match: 5.

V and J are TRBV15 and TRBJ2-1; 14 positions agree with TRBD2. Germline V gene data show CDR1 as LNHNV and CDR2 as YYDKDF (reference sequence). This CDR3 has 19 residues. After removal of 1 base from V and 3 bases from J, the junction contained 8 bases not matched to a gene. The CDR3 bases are TGTGCCACCAGCAGAGCGGGACTAGCGGGAGTCCAACGCTACAATGAGCAGTTCTTC. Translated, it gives CATSRAGLAGVQRYNEQFF.

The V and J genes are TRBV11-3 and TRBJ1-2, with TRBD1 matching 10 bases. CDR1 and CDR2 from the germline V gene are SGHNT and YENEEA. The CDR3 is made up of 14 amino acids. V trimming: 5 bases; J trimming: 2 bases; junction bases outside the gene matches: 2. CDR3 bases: TGTGCCAGCAGCCCGACAGGGGGCAACTATGGCTACACCTTC. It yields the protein CASSPTGGNYGYTF.

The CDR3 DNA sequence: TGTGCCAGCTCACCACTAGCGGACCAAGAGACCCAGTACTTC. Translating it yields CASSPLADQETQYF. The chain recombines TRBV18 with TRBJ2-5, with D tentatively TRBD2 (6 bases). Germline V gives CDR1 KGHSH, CDR2 LQKENI. Trimming removed 1 base from V and 0 bases from J, with 6 bases in between. The CDR3 runs 14 residues.

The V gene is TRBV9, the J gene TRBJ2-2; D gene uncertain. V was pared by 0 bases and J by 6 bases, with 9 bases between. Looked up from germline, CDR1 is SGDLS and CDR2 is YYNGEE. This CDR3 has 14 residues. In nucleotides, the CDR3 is TGTGCCAGCAGCGTAGGTAGGGCCGCCGGGGAGCTGTTTTTT. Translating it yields CASSVGRAAGELFF.

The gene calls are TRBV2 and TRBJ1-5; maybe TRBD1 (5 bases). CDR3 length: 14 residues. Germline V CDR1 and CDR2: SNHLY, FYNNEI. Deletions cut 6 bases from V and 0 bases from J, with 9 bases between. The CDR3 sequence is CASRADSSNQPQHF. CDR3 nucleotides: TGTGCCAGCAGGGCCGACAGTAGCAATCAGCCCCAGCATTTT.

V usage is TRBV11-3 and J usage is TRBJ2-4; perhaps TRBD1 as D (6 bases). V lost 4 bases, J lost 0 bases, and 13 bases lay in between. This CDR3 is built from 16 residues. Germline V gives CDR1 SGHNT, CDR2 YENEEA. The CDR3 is CASSSSGHIAKNIQYF. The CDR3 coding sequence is TGTGCCAGCAGCTCGTCGGGACACATAGCCAAAAACATTCAGTACTTC.

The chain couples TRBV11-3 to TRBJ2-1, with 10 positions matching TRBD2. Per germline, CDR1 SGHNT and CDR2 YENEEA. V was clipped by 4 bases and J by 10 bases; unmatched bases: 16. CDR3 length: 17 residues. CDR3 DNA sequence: TGTGCCAGCAGCTCTATCTCGGGGCTAGCGGGAGCTCGGGAGCAGTTCTTC. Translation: CASSSISGLAGAREQFF.

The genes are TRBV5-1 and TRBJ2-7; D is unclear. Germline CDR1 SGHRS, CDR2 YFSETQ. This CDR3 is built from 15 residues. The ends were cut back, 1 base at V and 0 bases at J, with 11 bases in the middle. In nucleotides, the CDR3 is TGCGCCAGCAGCTTGTTATCGTCTAGCTCCTACGAGCAGTACTTC. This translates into CASSLLSSSSYEQYF.

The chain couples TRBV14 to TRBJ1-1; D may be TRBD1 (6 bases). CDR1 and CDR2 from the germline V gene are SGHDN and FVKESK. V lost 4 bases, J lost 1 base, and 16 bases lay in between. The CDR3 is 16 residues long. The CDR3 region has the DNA TGTGCCAGCAGCCCGACAGGACCGTTGGGGAACACTGAAGCTTTCTTT. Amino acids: CASSPTGPLGNTEAFF.

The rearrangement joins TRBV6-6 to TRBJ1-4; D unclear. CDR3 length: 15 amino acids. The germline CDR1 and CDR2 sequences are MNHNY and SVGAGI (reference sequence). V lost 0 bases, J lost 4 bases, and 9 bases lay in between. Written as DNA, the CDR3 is TGTGCCAGCAGTTACTCGAACATATATAATGAAAAACTGTTTTTT. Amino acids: CASSYSNIYNEKLFF.

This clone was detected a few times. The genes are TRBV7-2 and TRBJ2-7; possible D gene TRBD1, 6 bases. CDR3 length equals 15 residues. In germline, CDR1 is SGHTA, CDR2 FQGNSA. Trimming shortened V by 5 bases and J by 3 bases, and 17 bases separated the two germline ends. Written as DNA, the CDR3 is TGTGCCAGCAGCGGGTACGGGACACGAAACTACGAGCAGTACTTC. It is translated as CASSGYGTRNYEQYF.

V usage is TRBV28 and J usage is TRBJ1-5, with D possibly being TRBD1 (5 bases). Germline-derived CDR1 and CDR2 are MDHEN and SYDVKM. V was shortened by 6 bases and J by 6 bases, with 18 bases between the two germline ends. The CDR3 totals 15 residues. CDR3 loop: CASSRLGGGSQPQHF. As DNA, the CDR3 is TGTGCCAGCAGCCGACTCGGGGGAGGAAGTCAGCCCCAGCATTTT.

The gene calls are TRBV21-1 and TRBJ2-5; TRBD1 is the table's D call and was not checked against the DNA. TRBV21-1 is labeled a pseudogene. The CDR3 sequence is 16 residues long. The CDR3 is CASSKADSSAGETQYF. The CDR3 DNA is TGTGCCAGCAGCAAAGCAGACAGCAGTGCAGGCGAGACCCAGTACTTC.

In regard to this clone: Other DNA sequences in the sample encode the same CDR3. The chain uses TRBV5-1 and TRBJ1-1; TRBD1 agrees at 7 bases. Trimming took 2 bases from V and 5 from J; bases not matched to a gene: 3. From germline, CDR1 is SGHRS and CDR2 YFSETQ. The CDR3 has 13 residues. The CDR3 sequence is CASSLQGRTEAFF. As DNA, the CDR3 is TGCGCCAGCAGCTTACAGGGGAGGACTGAAGCTTTCTTT.

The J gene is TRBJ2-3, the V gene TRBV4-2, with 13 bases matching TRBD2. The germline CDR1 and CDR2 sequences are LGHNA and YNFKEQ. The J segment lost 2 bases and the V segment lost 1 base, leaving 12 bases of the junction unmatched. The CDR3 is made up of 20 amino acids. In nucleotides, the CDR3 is TGTGCCAGCAGCCAAGGGCACAGGCCTGGGACTAGCGGGACCACAGATACGCAGTATTTT. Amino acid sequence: CASSQGHRPGTSGTTDTQYF.

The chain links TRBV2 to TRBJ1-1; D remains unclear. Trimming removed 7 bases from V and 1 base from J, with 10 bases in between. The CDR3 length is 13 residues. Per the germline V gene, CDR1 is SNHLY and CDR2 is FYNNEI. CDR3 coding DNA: TGTGCCAGCAAGCCAGCGAGGAACACTGAAGCTTTCTTT. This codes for CASKPARNTEAFF.

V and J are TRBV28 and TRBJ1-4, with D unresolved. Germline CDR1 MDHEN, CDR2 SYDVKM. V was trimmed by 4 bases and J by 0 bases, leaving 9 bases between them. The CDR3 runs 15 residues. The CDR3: CASSYLATTNEKLFF. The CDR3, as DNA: TGTGCCAGCAGTTATTTAGCCACAACTAATGAAAAACTGTTTTTT.

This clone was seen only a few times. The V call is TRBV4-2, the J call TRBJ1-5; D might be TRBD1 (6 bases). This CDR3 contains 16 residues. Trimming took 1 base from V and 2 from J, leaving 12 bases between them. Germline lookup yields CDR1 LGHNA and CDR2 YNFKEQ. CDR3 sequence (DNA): TGTGCCAGCAGCCAAGTAGGGGGTTCGGGCAATCAGCCCCAGCATTTT. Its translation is CASSQVGGSGNQPQHF.

The CDR3 coding sequence is TGTGCCAGCAGTCTGGAAATCTACGAGCAGTACTTC. Translated: CASSLEIYEQYF. The chain uses TRBV2 and TRBJ2-7; no clear D gene. The CDR3 runs to 12 residues. The V gene's germline CDR1 is SNHLY and CDR2 FYNNEI. Between the trimmed V and J ends, which lost 5 bases and 3 bases, there was a span of 8 bases.

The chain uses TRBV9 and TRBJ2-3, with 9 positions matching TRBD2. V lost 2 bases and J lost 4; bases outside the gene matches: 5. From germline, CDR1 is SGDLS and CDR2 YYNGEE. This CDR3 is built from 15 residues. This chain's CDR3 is CASSVSSGTADTQYF. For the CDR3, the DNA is TGTGCCAGCAGCGTCTCTAGCGGGACCGCAGATACGCAGTATTTT.

Written as DNA, the CDR3 is TGTGCCAGCATGCCCACTAGCGGGAGGGGTTACGAGCAGTACTTC. Translation gives CASMPTSGRGYEQYF. The chain uses TRBV7-9 and TRBJ2-7, with 13 nucleotides matching TRBD2. The germline V gene encodes CDR1 SEHNR and CDR2 FQNEAQ (reference sequence). V trimming: 7 bases; J trimming: 4 bases; junction bases outside the gene matches: 7. The CDR3 covers 15 residues.

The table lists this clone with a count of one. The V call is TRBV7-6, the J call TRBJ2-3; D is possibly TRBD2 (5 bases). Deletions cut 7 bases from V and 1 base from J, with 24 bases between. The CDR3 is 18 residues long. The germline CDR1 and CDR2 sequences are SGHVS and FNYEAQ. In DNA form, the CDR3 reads TGTGCCAGCACCTTTAGGGCGGCTGAGGGATTGGGCACAGATACGCAGTATTTT. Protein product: CASTFRAAEGLGTDTQYF.